The clone carrying this TCR beta chain is a singleton in its sample. Its antigen is undetermined. Regarding donors, all were healthy bone marrow donors. The record originates from a study of cytomegalovirus exposure and HLA in healthy donors. Whole-study results and caveats: Overall, roughly 150 TCR beta chains were annotated as cytomegalovirus-associated. Among the most significant clusters, several appeared linked to common viral pathogens in a later analysis.

The primer mix had 60 Vbeta and 13 Jbeta primers. Profiling relied on immunoSEQ multiplex PCR, and the TCRdb table lists in-frame clones only, not all of them. The sample consists of roughly 80,000 clones, roughly 74% of them appearing once. Material for sequencing was PBMCs. The origin of this receptor is a man aged 35-49 years in good health and CMV-seronegative.

The CDR3 DNA follows: TGTGCCAGCACCCCGGGAGGGGCGGGCGTCGTCTATGGCTACACCTTC. Encoded protein: CASTPGGAGVVYGYTF. The rearrangement joins TRBV9 to TRBJ1-2; perhaps TRBD1 as D (5 bases). V lost 6 bases and J lost 4, with 22 bases in between. The CDR3 consists of 16 residues. The V gene's germline CDR1 is SGDLS and CDR2 YYNGEE.